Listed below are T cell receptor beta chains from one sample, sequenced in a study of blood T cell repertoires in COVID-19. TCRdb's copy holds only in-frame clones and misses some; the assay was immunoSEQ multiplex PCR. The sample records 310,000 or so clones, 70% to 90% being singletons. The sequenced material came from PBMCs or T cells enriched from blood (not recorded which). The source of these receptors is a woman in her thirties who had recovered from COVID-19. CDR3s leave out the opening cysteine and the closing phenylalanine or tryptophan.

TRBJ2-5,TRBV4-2,ASSQGGRGRETQY
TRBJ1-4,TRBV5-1,ASSRSGGLNEKLF
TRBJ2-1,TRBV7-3,ASSLGQLNEQF
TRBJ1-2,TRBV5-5,ASSFLGLPGYGYT
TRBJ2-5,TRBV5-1,ASRGGSQETQY
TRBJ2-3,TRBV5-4,ASSRTGLDTQY
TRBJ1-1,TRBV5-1,ASSLEAGVRTEAF
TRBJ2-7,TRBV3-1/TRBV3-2,ASRGQAYEQY
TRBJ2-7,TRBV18,ASSPWAGSGEQY
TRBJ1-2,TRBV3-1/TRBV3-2,ASSQPRGQATSRGYT
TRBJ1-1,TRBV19,ASRTGNTEAF
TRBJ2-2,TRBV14,ASSQRLTGELF
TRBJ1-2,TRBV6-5,ASRRQGAVGGYT
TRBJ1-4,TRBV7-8,ASSLGEGFNREKLF
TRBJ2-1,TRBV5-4,ASSLDVTRTSYNEQF
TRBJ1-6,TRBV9,ASSGAPGPYNSPLH
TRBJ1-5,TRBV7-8,ASSSQDSRNQPQH